The 25 T cell receptor beta chains reported below all come from one sample, sequenced in a study of cytomegalovirus exposure and HLA in healthy donors. The PCR had 60 Vbeta and 13 Jbeta primers. Generated by immunoSEQ multiplex PCR, the TCRdb table keeps only in-frame clones and is missing some. The table includes about 83,000 clones, roughly 75% detected once. Material: PBMCs. The receptor set was obtained from a man in his sixties in good health and CMV-seronegative.

The V call is TRBV18, the J call TRBJ2-7; 7 nucleotides line up with TRBD2. Trimming at V came to 8 bases and at J to 3 bases, leaving 10 bases not matched to a gene. Per germline, CDR1 KGHSH and CDR2 LQKENI. The CDR3 runs 14 residues. The CDR3 nucleotides read TGTGCCAGCGGGGAGGGGAGGAACCACTACGAGCAGTACTTC. This encodes CASGEGRNHYEQYF. The full variable domain, with the rest looked up from reference TRBV18 and TRBJ2-7, is NAGVMQNPRHLVRRRGQEARLRCSPMKGHSHVYWYRQLPEEGLKFMVYLQKENIIDESGMPKERFSAEFPKEGPSILRIQQVVRGDSAAYFCASGEGRNHYEQYFGPGTRLTVT.

The V and J genes are TRBV30 and TRBJ1-3; tentatively, D is TRBD1 (6 bases). V dropped 4 bases and J dropped 0 bases, with 10 bases sitting between them. Germline V gene lookup returns CDR1 GTSNPN and CDR2 SVGIG (reference sequence). This CDR3 contains 14 residues. CDR3 nucleotides: TGTGCCTGGAAGGTACAGGGCTCTGGAAACACCATATATTTT. This translates into CAWKVQGSGNTIYF.

This sequence joins TRBV14 and TRBJ2-3; TRBD2 matches 8 bases. With V trimmed by 4 bases and J by 1 base, 4 bases remained unmatched. Per the germline V gene, CDR1 is SGHDN and CDR2 is FVKESK. The CDR3 consists of 15 residues. The chain's CDR3 is CASSLFGGGTDTQYF. The CDR3 DNA is TGTGCCAGCAGCCTCTTCGGGGGGGGCACAGATACGCAGTATTTT.

This clone was detected only a few times. The chain carries TRBV6-6 and TRBJ1-5; 7 bases fit TRBD1. The germline gives CDR1 MNHNY, CDR2 SVGAGI (reference sequence). Unmatched junction bases numbered 12, after V lost 2 bases and J lost 11 bases. CDR3 size: 15 residues. CDR3 in DNA: TGTGCCAGCAGTTACAAGGGGACAGACTTTGGGGCCCAGCATTTT. It translates to CASSYKGTDFGAQHF.

This clone was detected only a few times. This chain links TRBV5-1 with TRBJ1-1; 12 bases match TRBD1. V dropped 4 bases and J dropped 6; count of bases not matched to a gene: 7. The CDR3 length is 15 residues. Germline-derived CDR1 and CDR2 are SGHRS and YFSETQ. CDR3 bases: TGCGCCAGCAGCCAAGGGACAGGGGGCGGTGCTGAAGCTTTCTTT. Translated: CASSQGTGGGAEAFF.

The genes are TRBV19 and TRBJ1-6, with no clear D. Trimming took off 5 bases at V and 10 bases at J, with 9 bases between the two ends. Germline V gene data show CDR1 as LNHDA and CDR2 as SQIVND (reference sequence). This CDR3 comprises 12 residues. This CDR3 is CASSWTGSPLHF. The DNA of the CDR3 is TGTGCCAGTAGTTGGACGGGGTCACCCCTCCACTTT.

V gene TRBV6-5 combines with J gene TRBJ1-2; 8 bases are a match to TRBD1. The ends lost 6 bases at V and 3 bases at J; junction bases unmatched: 9. This CDR3 contains 15 residues. The V gene's germline CDR1 is MNHEY and CDR2 SVGAGI. CDR3 amino acids: CASRKAGGRYYGYTF. The CDR3 DNA reads TGTGCCAGCAGAAAAGCAGGGGGCAGGTACTATGGCTACACCTTC.

V usage is TRBV4-1 and J usage is TRBJ2-5, with TRBD2 matching over 10 bases. Germline CDR1 reads MGHRA; CDR2 reads YSYEKL. The CDR3 totals 16 residues. J lost 4 bases, V lost 5 bases, and 10 bases had no gene match. This chain's CDR3 is CASSSSWTSGGETQYF. DNA for the CDR3: TGCGCCAGCAGCTCAAGTTGGACTAGCGGTGGAGAGACCCAGTACTTC.

The V and J genes are TRBV19 and TRBJ2-7; TRBD2 matches 12 bases. CDR3 length equals 14 residues. After removal of 5 bases from V and 4 bases from J, the junction contained 3 bases not matched to a gene. Germline CDR1 is LNHDA and CDR2 is SQIVND (reference sequence). The CDR3 DNA follows: TGTGCCAGTAGTCCTGGACTAGCGGGGTACGAGCAGTACTTC. It specifies CASSPGLAGYEQYF.

CDR3 nucleotides: TGCGCCAGCAGTCAGGACAGGTCTCACTCCTACGAGCAGTACTTC. As protein: CASSQDRSHSYEQYF. This chain links TRBV5-1 with TRBJ2-7; 7 bases agree with TRBD1. The CDR3 loop spans 15 amino acids. The J segment lost 0 bases and the V segment lost 5 bases, leaving 8 bases of the junction unmatched. Per germline, CDR1 SGHRS and CDR2 YFSETQ.

The V gene is TRBV30, the J gene TRBJ2-1; 10 bases fit TRBD1. Trimming at V came to 6 bases and at J to 4 bases, leaving 9 bases not matched to a gene. CDR1 GTSNPN and CDR2 SVGIG come from the germline V gene (reference sequence). This CDR3 is 15 amino acids long. CDR3 region: CACRAGQGRYNEQFF. For the CDR3, the DNA is TGTGCCTGTCGAGCGGGACAGGGGCGGTACAATGAGCAGTTCTTC.

This chain links TRBV10-3 with TRBJ2-2; 8 nucleotides match TRBD2. V lost 0 bases to trimming and J lost 2 bases; unmatched junction nucleotides: 8. CDR1 and CDR2 (germline): ENHRY, SYGVKD. The CDR3 contains 18 residues. The CDR3 is CAISESSAGGANTGELFF. The CDR3 coding sequence is TGTGCCATCAGTGAGTCCTCCGCGGGGGGTGCAAACACCGGGGAGCTGTTTTTT.

With regard to this clone: The missing conserved phenylalanine or tryptophan at the end of this CDR3 makes a read error likely. Because the CDR3's place on the DNA is in doubt, the DNA is left out and the CDR3 is given as listed by TCRdb. J is TRBJ2-3 and V is TRBV7-8; the table calls TRBD2, which could not be checked here. In germline, CDR1 is SGHVS, CDR2 FQNEAQ. Including both end residues, the CDR3 is 11 amino acids long. The CDR3 is CASTSSGGLVV.

This clone was detected a few times. This chain links TRBV11-2 with TRBJ2-7; 8 nucleotides line up with TRBD2. Germline CDR1 and CDR2: SGHAT and FQNNGV. CDR3 length: 16 amino acids. V lost 5 bases to trimming and J lost 7 bases; unmatched junction nucleotides: 16. CDR3 sequence (DNA): TGTGCCAGCAGCCTAGGGCACTGGCGGGGGGCTGGGGAGCAGTACTTC. This gives the protein CASSLGHWRGAGEQYF. Together with reference TRBV11-2 and TRBJ2-7, the CDR3 gives the full variable domain: EAGVAQSPRYKIIEKRQSVAFWCNPISGHATLYWYQQILGQGPKLLIQFQNNGVVDDSQLPKDRFSAERLKGVDSTLKIQPAKLEDSAVYLCASSLGHWRGAGEQYFGPGTRLTVT.

For the CDR3, the DNA is TGTGCCAGCAGCCGGGGGGGGGATCGGGCAGATACGCAGTATTTT. Translated, it gives CASSRGGDRADTQYF. The J gene is TRBJ2-3, the V gene TRBV7-3; TRBD2 matches 8 bases. The junction had 8 bases not matched to a gene; V was cut back by 5 bases and J by 4 bases. The CDR3 length is 15 residues. Germline V CDR1 and CDR2: SGHTA, FQGTGA.

This clone was seen only a few times. For the CDR3, the DNA is TGTGCCAGCAGTCACCGGACAGGAGGCTCCTACGAGCAGTACTTC. Translation: CASSHRTGGSYEQYF. V gene TRBV6-1 combines with J gene TRBJ2-7; TRBD1 agrees at 7 bases. The germline V gene has CDR1 MNHNS and CDR2 SASEGT. There are 15 residues in the CDR3. With V trimmed by 5 bases and J by 0 bases, 7 bases remained unmatched.

V usage is TRBV25-1 and J usage is TRBJ2-6; D perhaps matches TRBD2 (5 bases). This CDR3 spans 16 amino acids. V dropped 5 bases and J dropped 4 bases, with 15 bases sitting between them. CDR1 MGHDK and CDR2 SYGVNS come from the germline V gene. This chain's CDR3 is CASSPTTGSGANVLTF. CDR3 DNA: TGTGCCAGCAGTCCCACCACGGGGAGCGGGGCCAACGTCCTGACTTTC.

This chain links TRBV5-4 with TRBJ1-1; weak D call: TRBD1 (5 bases). The CDR3 extends over 14 amino acids. Between the trimmed V and J ends, which lost 2 bases and 6 bases, there was a span of 14 bases. Germline V gives CDR1 SGHNT, CDR2 YYREEE (reference sequence). This CDR3 reads CASSLLAGIAEAFF. The CDR3 bases are TGTGCCAGCAGCTTACTGGCAGGGATAGCTGAAGCTTTCTTT.

As regards this clone: At one boundary the junction diverges from the germline segment, which might be a read error. This sequence joins TRBV7-9 and TRBJ1-1, with 10 bases aligning to TRBD1. Germline CDR1 is SEHNR and CDR2 is FQNEAQ (reference sequence). The CDR3 extends over 18 amino acids. The DNA for the CDR3 is TGTTCCAGCAGCTTAGCGTTCGGGACAGGGGACTCTAACACTGAAGCTTTCTTT. Its protein product is CSSSLAFGTGDSNTEAFF.

This clone was detected a few times. One junction end disagrees with the germline gene, perhaps due to a read error. The V gene is TRBV7-9, the J gene TRBJ2-1; 11 positions agree with TRBD2. The CDR3 is 16 amino acids. Germline loops: CDR1 SEHNR, CDR2 FQNEAQ (reference sequence). The CDR3 protein is CSSRFGLAGGNNEQFF. The CDR3 DNA reads TGTTCCAGCCGGTTTGGGCTAGCGGGGGGCAACAATGAGCAGTTCTTC.

The chain joins TRBV5-4 to TRBJ2-2; TRBD1 might be the D (5 bases). The germline V and J ends were trimmed by 2 bases and 7 bases, with 15 bases remaining between them. This CDR3 has 15 amino acids. CDR1 is SGHNT and CDR2 is YYREEE in the germline V gene (reference sequence). The CDR3 loop is CASSLRQGSIGELFF. The CDR3 region has the DNA TGTGCCAGCAGCTTAAGGCAGGGAAGTATCGGGGAGCTGTTTTTT. Using reference TRBV5-4 and TRBJ2-2 for the parts outside the CDR3, the full variable domain is ETGVTQSPTHLIKTRGQQVTLRCSSQSGHNTVSWYQQALGQGPQFIFQYYREEENGRGNFPPRFSGLQFPNYSSELNVNALELDDSALYLCASSLRQGSIGELFFGEGSRLTVL.

This rearrangement joins TRBV2 to TRBJ2-2, with a weak D call TRBD1 (5 bases). The germline gives CDR1 SNHLY, CDR2 FYNNEI. The CDR3 is 16 residues long. The ends were cut back, 2 bases at V and 4 bases at J, with 14 bases in the middle. The chain's CDR3 is CASSEFQGVGTGELFF. DNA for the CDR3: TGTGCCAGCAGTGAATTTCAGGGTGTGGGCACCGGGGAGCTGTTTTTT.

The chain combines TRBV9 with TRBJ1-2; D possibly corresponds to TRBD1 (5 bases). The CDR3 totals 16 residues. V lost 3 bases to trimming and J lost 8 bases, with 23 bases between them. Germline CDR1 SGDLS, CDR2 YYNGEE. CDR3 loop: CASSATPPEGRTGYTF. The DNA for the CDR3 is TGTGCCAGCAGCGCCACCCCCCCGGAGGGGCGTACGGGCTACACCTTC.

The chain couples TRBV13 to TRBJ2-2; 12 bases match TRBD2. Germline CDR1 PRHDT, CDR2 FYEKMQ (reference sequence). The V and J ends lost 5 bases and 6 bases, in that order; junction bases with no gene match: 13. The CDR3 contains 18 residues. For the CDR3, the DNA is TGTGCCAGCAGCCCAGAGTTAAGGACTAGCGGGGCGTCCGGGGAGCTGTTTTTT. Translation: CASSPELRTSGASGELFF. The full variable domain, with the rest looked up from reference TRBV13 and TRBJ2-2, is AAGVIQSPRHLIKEKRETATLKCYPIPRHDTVYWYQQGPGQDPQFLISFYEKMQSDKGSIPDRFSAQQFSDYHSELNMSSLELGDSALYFCASSPELRTSGASGELFFGEGSRLTVL.

V usage is TRBV2 and J usage is TRBJ1-2, with 9 nucleotides matching TRBD1. The CDR3 is made up of 16 amino acids. With 8 bases clipped from V and 5 bases from J, the junction kept 15 bases outside the gene matches. Germline V gene data show CDR1 as SNHLY and CDR2 as FYNNEI. Here the CDR3 reads CASGKAGTGLSYGYTF. The CDR3 DNA reads as TGTGCCAGCGGAAAGGCCGGGACAGGGTTGAGTTATGGCTACACCTTC.